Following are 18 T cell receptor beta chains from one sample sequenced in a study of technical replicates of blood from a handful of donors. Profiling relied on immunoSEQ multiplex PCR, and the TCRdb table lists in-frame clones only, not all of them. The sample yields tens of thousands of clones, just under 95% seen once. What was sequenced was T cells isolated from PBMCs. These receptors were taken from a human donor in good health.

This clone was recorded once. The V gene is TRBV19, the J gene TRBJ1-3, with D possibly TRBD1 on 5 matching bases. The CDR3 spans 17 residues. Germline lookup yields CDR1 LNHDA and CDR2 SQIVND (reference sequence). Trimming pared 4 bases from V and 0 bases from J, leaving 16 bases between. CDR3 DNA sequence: TGTGCCAGTAGTACCGAAATCTCAGGGTACTCTGGAAACACCATATATTTT. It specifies CASSTEISGYSGNTIYF.

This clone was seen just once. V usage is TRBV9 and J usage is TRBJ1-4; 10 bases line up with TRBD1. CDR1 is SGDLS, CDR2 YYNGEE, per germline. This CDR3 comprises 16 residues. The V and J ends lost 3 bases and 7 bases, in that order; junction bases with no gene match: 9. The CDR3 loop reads CASSARQGAVGEKLFF. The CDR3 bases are TGTGCCAGCAGCGCGCGACAGGGGGCGGTGGGTGAAAAACTGTTTTTT.

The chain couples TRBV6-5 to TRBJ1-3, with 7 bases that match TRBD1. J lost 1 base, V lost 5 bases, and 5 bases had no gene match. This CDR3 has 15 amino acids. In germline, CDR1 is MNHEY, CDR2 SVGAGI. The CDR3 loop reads CASSRTGESGNTIYF. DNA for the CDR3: TGTGCCAGCAGTCGTACAGGGGAATCTGGAAACACCATATATTTT.

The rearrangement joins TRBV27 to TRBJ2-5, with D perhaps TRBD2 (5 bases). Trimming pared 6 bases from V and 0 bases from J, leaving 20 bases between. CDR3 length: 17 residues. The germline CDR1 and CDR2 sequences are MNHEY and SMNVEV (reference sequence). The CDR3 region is CASSPISATGDQETQYF. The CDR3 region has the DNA TGTGCCAGCAGCCCTATATCCGCCACCGGGGACCAAGAGACCCAGTACTTC.

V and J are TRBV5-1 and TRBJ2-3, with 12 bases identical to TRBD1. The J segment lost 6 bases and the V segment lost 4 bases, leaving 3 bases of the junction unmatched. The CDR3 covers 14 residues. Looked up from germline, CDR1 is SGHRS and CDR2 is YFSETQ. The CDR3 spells CASSPGTGGDTQYF. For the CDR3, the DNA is TGCGCCAGCAGCCCAGGGACAGGGGGCGATACGCAGTATTTT.

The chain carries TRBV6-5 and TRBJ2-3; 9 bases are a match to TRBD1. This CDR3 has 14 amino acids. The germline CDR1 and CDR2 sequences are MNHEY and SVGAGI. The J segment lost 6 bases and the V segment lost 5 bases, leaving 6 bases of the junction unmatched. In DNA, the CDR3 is TGTGCCAGCAGTATACAGGGGGCGCGGGATACGCAGTATTTT. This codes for CASSIQGARDTQYF.

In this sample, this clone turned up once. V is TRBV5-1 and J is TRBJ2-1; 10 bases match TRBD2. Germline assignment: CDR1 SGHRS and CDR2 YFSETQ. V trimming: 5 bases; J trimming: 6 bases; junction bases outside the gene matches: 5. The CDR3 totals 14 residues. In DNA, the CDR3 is TGCGCCAGCAGTGGGACTAGCGTCGTCAATGAGCAGTTCTTC. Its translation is CASSGTSVVNEQFF.

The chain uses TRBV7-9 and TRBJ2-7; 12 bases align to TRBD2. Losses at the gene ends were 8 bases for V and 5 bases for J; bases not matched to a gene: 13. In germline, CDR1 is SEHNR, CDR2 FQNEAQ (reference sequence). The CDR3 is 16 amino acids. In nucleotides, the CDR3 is TGTGCCAGCCTTATTGAAAGTGGACTAGCGGGGAACGAGCAGTACTTC. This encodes CASLIESGLAGNEQYF.

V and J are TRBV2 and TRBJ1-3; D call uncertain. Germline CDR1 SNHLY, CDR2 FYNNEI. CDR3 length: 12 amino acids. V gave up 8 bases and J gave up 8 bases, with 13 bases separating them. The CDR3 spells CASVPARDTIYF. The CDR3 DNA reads TGTGCCAGCGTCCCCGCCCGGGACACCATATATTTT.

CDR3 sequence (DNA): TGTGCCAGCAGCCTCACGAGGATCACGGGTGAAAAACTGTTTTTT. Protein: CASSLTRITGEKLFF. This rearrangement joins TRBV11-2 to TRBJ1-4; D unclear. The CDR3 length is 15 residues. The V gene lost 5 bases and the J gene lost 7 bases, with 17 bases spanning the gap. Looked up from germline, CDR1 is SGHAT and CDR2 is FQNNGV.

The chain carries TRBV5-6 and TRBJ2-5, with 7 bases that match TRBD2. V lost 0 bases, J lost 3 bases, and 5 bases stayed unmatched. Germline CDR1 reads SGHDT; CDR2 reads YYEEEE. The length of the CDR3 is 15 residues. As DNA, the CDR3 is TGTGCCAGCAGCTTGGATGGTCGGGGGGAAGAGACCCAGTACTTC. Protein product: CASSLDGRGEETQYF.

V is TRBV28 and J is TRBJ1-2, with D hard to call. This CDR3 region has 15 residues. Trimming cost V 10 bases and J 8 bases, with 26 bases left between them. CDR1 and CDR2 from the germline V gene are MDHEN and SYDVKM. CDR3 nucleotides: TGTGCCACTAGCCAGATAAGCCAGGTTCTCTCGGGCTACACCTTC. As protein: CATSQISQVLSGYTF.

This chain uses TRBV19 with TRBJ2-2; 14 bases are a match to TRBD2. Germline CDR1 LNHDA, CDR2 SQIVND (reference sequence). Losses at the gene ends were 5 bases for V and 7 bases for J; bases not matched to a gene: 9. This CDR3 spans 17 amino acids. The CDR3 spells CASSLRLAGGPGGELFF. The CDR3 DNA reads TGTGCCAGTAGTCTCAGACTAGCGGGGGGGCCCGGCGGGGAGCTGTTTTTT.

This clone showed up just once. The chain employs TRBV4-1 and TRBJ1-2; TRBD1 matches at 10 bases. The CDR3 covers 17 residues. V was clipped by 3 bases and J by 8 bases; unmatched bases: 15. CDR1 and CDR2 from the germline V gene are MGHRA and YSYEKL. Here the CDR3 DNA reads TGCGCCAGCAGCCATTGGAGAGGGGACAGGGGATCGTGGGGCTACACCTTC. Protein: CASSHWRGDRGSWGYTF.

DNA for the CDR3: TGTGCCTGGAGTGTACAGGGGAATGAGCAGTTCTTC. Translating gives CAWSVQGNEQFF. J is TRBJ2-1 and V is TRBV30, with 7 bases that match TRBD1. The CDR3 runs 12 residues. The trim removed 0 bases at V and 7 bases at J, leaving 0 bases unmatched. Germline loops: CDR1 GTSNPN, CDR2 SVGIG (reference sequence).

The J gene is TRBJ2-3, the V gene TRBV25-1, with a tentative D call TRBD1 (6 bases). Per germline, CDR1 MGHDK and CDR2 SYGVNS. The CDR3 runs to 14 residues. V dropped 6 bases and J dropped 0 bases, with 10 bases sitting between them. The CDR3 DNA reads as TGTGCCAGCAGCAGACAGGCGAGCACAGATACGCAGTATTTT. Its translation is CASSRQASTDTQYF. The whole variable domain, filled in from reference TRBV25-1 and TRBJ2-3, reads EADIYQTPRYLVIGTGKKITLECSQTMGHDKMYWYQQDPGMELHLIHYSYGVNSTEKGDLSSESTVSRIRTEHFPLTLESARPSHTSQYLCASSRQASTDTQYFGPGTRLTVL.

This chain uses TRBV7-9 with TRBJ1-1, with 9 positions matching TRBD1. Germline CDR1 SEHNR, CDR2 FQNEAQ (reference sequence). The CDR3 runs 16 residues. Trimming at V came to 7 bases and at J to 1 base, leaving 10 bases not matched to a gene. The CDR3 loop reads CASNDPRTGENTEAFF. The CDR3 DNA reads TGTGCCAGCAACGACCCCCGGACAGGGGAGAACACTGAAGCTTTCTTT.

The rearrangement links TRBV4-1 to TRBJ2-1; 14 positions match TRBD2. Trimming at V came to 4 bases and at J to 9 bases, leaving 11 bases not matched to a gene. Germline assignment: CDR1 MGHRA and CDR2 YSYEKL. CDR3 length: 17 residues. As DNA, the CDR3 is TGCGCCAGCAGCCGAACAGGGACTAGCGGGGGCCAGGGTGAGCAGTTCTTC. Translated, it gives CASSRTGTSGGQGEQFF.